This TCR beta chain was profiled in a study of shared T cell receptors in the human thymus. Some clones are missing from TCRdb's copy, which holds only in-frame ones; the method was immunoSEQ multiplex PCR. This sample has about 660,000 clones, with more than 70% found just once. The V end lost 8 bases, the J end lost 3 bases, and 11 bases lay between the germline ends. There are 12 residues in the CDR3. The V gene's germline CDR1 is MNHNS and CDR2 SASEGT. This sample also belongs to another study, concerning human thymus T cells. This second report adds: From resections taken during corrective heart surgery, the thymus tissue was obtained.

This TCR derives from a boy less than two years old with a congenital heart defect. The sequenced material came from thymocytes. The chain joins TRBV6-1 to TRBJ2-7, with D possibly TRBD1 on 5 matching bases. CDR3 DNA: TGTGCCAGCCACAGGAAAAGCTACGAGCAGTACTTC. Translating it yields CASHRKSYEQYF.